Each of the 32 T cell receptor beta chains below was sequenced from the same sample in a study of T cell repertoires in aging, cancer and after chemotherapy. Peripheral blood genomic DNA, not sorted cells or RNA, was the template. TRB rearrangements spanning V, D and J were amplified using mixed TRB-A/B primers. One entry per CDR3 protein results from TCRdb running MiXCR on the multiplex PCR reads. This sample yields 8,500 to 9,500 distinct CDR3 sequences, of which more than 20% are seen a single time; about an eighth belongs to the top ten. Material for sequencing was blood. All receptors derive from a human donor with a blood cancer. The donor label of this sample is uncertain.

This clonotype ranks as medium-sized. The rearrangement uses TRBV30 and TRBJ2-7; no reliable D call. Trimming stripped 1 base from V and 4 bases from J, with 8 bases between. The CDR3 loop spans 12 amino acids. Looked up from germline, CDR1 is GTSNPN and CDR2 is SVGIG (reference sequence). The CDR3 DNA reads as TGTGCCTGGAGTGCGGAACAGTACGAGCAGTACTTC. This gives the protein CAWSAEQYEQYF.

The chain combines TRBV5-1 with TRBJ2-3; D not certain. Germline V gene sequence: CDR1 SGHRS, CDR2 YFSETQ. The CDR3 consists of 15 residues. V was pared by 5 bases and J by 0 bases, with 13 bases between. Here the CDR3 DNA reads TGCGCCAGCAGAGCAGGCTCGCCTAGCACAGATACGCAGTATTTT. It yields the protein CASRAGSPSTDTQYF.

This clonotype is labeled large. CDR3 bases: TGTGCCAGCAGCTTAGATGGCACCGGGGAGCTGTTTTTT. Encoded protein: CASSLDGTGELFF. V and J are TRBV7-6 and TRBJ2-2; D gene ambiguous. Between the trimmed V and J ends, which lost 1 base and 4 bases, there was a span of 4 bases. This CDR3 is built from 13 residues. Germline CDR1 SGHVS, CDR2 FNYEAQ.

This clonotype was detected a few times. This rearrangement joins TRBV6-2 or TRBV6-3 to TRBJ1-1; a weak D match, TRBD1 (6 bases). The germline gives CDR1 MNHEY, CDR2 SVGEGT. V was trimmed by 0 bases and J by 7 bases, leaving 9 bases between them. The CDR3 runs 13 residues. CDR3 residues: CASSYSRQDEAFF. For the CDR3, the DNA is TGTGCCAGCAGTTACTCGAGACAGGATGAAGCTTTCTTT.

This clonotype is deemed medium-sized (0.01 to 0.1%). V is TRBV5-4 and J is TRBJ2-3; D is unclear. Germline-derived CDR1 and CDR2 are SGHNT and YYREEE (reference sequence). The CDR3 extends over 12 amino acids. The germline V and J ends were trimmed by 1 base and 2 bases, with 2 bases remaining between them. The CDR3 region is CASSLYTDTQYF. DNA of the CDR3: TGTGCCAGCAGCTTGTACACAGATACGCAGTATTTT. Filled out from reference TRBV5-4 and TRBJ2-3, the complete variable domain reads ETGVTQSPTHLIKTRGQQVTLRCSSQSGHNTVSWYQQALGQGPQFIFQYYREEENGRGNFPPRFSGLQFPNYSSELNVNALELDDSALYLCASSLYTDTQYFGPGTRLTVL.

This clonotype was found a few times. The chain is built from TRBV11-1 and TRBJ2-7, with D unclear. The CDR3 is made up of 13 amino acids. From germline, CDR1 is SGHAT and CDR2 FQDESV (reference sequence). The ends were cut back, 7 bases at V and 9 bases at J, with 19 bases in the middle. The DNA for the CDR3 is TGTGCCAGCACCCATTCCCCGCCCCGCCCGCAGTACTTC. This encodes CASTHSPPRPQYF.

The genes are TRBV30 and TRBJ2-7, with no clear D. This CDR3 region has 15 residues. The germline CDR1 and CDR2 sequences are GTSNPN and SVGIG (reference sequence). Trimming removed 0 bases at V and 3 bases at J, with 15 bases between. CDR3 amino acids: CAWSVRGGFLYEQYF. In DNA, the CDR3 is TGTGCCTGGAGTGTACGCGGCGGCTTTCTCTACGAGCAGTACTTC.

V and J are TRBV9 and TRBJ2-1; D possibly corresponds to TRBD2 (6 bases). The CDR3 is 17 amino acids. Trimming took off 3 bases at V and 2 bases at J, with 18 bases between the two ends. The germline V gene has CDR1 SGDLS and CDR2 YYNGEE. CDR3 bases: TGTGCCAGCAGCGACCCAATTTCAGGCGGGGCCTACAATGAGCAGTTCTTC. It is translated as CASSDPISGGAYNEQFF. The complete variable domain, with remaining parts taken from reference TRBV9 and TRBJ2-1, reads DSGVTQTPKHLITATGQRVTLRCSPRSGDLSVYWYQQSLDQGLQFLIQYYNGEERAKGNILERFSAQQFPDLHSELNLSSLELGDSALYFCASSDPISGGAYNEQFFGPGTRLTVL.

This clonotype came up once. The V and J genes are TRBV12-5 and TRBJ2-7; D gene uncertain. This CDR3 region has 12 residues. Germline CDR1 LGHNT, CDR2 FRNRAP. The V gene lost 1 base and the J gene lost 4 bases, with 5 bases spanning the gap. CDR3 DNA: TGTGCTAGTGGTTTGGGCCGATACGAGCAGTACTTC. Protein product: CASGLGRYEQYF.

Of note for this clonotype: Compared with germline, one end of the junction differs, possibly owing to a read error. CDR3 amino acids: CACSQQTGLIKDTEAFF. In DNA form, the CDR3 reads TGTGCCTGCAGCCAACAGACAGGGCTAATAAAGGACACTGAAGCTTTCTTT. The V and J genes are TRBV14 and TRBJ1-1, with 7 bases that match TRBD1. Looked up from germline, CDR1 is SGHDN and CDR2 is FVKESK. This CDR3 has 17 residues.

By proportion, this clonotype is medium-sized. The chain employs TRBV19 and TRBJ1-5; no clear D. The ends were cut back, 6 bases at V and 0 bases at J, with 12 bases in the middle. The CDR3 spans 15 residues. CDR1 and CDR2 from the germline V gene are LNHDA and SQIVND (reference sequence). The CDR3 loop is CASSFRTFSNQPQHF. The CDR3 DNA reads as TGTGCCAGTAGCTTTCGAACCTTTAGCAATCAGCCCCAGCATTTT.

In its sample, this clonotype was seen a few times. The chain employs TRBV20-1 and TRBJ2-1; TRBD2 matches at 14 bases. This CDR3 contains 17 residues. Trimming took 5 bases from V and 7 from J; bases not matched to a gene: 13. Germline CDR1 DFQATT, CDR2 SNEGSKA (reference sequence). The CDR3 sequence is CSAPTMTSGRARNEQFF. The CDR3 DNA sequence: TGCAGTGCTCCAACAATGACTAGCGGGAGGGCCCGAAATGAGCAGTTCTTC.

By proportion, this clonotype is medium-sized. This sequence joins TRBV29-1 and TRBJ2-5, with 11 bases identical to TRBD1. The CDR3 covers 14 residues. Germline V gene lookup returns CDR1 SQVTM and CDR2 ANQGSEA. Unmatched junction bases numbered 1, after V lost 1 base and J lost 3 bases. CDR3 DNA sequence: TGCAGCGTTGAAGTGGGACAGGGGGAAGAGACCCAGTACTTC. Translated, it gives CSVEVGQGEETQYF.

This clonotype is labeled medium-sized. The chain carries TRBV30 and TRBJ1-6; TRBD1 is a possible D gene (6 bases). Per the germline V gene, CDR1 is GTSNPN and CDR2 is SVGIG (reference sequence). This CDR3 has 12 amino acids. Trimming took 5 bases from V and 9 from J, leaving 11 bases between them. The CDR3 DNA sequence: TGTGCCTGGGTTACAGGGATTTCACCCCTCCACTTT. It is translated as CAWVTGISPLHF.

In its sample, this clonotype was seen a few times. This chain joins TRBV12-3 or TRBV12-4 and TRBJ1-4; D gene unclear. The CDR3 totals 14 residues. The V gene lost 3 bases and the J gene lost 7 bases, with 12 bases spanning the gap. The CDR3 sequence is CASSLGQAGEKLFF. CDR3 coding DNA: TGTGCCAGCAGTTTGGGTCAGGCGGGTGAAAAACTGTTTTTT.

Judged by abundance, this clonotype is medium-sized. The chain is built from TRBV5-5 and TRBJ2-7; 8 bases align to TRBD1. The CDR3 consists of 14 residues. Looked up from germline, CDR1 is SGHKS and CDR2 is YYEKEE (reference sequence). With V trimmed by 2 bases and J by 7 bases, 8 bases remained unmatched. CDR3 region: CASSFATGAGEQYF. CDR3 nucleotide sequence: TGTGCCAGCAGCTTTGCGACAGGGGCGGGGGAGCAGTACTTC.

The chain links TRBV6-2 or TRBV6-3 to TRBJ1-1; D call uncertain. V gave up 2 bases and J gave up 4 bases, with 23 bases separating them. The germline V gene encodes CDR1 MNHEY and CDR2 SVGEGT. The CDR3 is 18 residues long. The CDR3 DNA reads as TGTGCCAGCAGTTACCCATTGTTGTCGGCAGCCCCCGGCACTGAAGCTTTCTTT. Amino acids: CASSYPLLSAAPGTEAFF.

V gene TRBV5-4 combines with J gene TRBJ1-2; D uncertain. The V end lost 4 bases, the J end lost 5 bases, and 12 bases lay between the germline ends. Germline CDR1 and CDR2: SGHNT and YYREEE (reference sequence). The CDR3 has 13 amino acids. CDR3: CASSPVGMYGYTF. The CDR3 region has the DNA TGTGCCAGCAGCCCTGTTGGGATGTATGGCTACACCTTC.

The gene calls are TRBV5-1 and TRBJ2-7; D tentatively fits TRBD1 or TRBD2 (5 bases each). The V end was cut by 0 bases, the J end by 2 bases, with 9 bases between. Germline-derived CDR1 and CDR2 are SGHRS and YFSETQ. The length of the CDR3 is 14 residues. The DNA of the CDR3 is TGCGCCAGCAGCTTGGGAGGGGCCCCCTACGAGCAGTACTTC. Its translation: CASSLGGAPYEQYF.

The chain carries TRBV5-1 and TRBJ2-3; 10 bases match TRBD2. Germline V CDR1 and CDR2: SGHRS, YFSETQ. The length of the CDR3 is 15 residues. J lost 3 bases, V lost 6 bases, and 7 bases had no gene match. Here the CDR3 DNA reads TGCGCCAGCACGCAAGCGGGAGGGCCGACAGATACGCAGTATTTT. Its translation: CASTQAGGPTDTQYF.

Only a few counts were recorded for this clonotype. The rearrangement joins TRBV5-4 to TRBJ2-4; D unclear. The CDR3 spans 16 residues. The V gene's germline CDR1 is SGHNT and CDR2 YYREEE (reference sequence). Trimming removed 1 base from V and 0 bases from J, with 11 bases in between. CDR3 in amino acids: CASSLLGKLAKNIQYF. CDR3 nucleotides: TGTGCCAGCAGCTTGTTGGGTAAACTAGCCAAAAACATTCAGTACTTC.

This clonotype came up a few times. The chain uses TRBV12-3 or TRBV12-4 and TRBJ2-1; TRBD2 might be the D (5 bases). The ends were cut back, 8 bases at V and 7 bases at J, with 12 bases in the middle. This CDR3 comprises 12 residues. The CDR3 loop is CASQLGLNEQFF. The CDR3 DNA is TGTGCCAGCCAACTAGGCTTGAATGAGCAGTTCTTC.

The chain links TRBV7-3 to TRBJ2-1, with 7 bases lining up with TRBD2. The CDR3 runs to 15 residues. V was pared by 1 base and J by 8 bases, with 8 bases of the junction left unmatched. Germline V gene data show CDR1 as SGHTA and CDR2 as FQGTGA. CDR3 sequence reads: CASSLSGSRVDEQFF. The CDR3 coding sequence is TGTGCCAGCAGCTTAAGCGGGAGTCGCGTGGATGAGCAGTTCTTC.

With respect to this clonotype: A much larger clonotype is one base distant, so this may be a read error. The CDR3 coding sequence is TGTGCCAGCAGGGACCGGGACAGGGTCCAAGAGACCCAGTACTTC. This translates into CASRDRDRVQETQYF. V is TRBV6-1 and J is TRBJ2-5, with 9 bases lining up with TRBD1. Germline V gene sequence: CDR1 MNHNS, CDR2 SASEGT. Trimming removed 6 bases from V and 1 base from J; junction bases left unmatched: 6. This CDR3 is built from 15 residues.

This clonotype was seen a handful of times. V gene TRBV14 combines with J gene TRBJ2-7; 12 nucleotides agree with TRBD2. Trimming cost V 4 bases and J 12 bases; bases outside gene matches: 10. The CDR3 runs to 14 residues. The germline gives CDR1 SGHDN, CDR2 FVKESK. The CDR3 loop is CASSLTSGRPLLYF. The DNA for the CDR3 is TGTGCCAGCAGCCTCACTAGCGGGAGGCCCCTCCTGTACTTC. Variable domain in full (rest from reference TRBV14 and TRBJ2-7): EAGVTQFPSHSVIEKGQTVTLRCDPISGHDNLYWYRRVMGKEIKFLLHFVKESKQDESGMPNNRFLAERTGGTYSTLKVQPAELEDSGVYFCASSLTSGRPLLYFGPGTRLTVT.

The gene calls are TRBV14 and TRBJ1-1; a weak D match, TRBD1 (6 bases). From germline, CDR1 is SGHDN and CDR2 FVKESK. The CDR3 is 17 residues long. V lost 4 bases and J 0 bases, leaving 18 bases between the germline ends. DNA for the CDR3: TGTGCCAGCAGCCGGGGGCTCGGGACTACCTTGAACACTGAAGCTTTCTTT. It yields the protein CASSRGLGTTLNTEAFF.

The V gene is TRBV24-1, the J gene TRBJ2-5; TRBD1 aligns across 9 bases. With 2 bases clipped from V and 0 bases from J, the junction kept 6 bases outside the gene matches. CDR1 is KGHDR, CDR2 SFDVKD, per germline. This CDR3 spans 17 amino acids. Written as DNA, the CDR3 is TGTGCCACCAGTGATTGCTTTGGACAGGGGTACCAAGAGACCCAGTACTTC. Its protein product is CATSDCFGQGYQETQYF.

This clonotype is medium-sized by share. In DNA, the CDR3 is TGTGCCAGCAGTTGGCGGGAGTGGCAGGATGAGCAGTTCTTC. It yields the protein CASSWREWQDEQFF. The J gene is TRBJ2-1, the V gene TRBV6-5; 7 positions match TRBD2. In germline, CDR1 is MNHEY, CDR2 SVGAGI. V gave up 4 bases and J gave up 8 bases; unmatched junction bases: 8. This CDR3 region has 14 residues.

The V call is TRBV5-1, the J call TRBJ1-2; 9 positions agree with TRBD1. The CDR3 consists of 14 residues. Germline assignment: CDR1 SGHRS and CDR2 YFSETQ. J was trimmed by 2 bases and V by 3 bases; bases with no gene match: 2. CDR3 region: CASSYGQGNYGYTF. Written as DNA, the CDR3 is TGCGCCAGCAGCTACGGACAGGGGAACTATGGCTACACCTTC.

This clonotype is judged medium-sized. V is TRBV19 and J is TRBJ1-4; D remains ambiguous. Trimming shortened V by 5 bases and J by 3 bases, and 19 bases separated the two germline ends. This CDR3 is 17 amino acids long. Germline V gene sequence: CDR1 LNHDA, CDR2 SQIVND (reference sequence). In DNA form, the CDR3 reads TGTGCCAGTAGTCCGAGAGTGGGGTATGGTGCTAATGAAAAACTGTTTTTT. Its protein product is CASSPRVGYGANEKLFF.

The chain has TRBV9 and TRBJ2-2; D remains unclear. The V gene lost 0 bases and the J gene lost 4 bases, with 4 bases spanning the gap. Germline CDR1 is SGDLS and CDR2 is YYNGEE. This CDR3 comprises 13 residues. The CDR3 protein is CASSVVLTGELFF. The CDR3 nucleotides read TGTGCCAGCAGCGTAGTCCTCACCGGGGAGCTGTTTTTT. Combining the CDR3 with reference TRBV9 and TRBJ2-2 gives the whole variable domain DSGVTQTPKHLITATGQRVTLRCSPRSGDLSVYWYQQSLDQGLQFLIQYYNGEERAKGNILERFSAQQFPDLHSELNLSSLELGDSALYFCASSVVLTGELFFGEGSRLTVL.

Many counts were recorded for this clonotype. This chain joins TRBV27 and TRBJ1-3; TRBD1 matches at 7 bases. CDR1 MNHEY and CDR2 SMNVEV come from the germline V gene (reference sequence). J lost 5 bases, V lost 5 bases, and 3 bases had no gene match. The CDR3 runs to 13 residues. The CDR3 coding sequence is TGTGCCAGCAGTAGACAGGGACGAAACACCATATATTTT. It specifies CASSRQGRNTIYF.